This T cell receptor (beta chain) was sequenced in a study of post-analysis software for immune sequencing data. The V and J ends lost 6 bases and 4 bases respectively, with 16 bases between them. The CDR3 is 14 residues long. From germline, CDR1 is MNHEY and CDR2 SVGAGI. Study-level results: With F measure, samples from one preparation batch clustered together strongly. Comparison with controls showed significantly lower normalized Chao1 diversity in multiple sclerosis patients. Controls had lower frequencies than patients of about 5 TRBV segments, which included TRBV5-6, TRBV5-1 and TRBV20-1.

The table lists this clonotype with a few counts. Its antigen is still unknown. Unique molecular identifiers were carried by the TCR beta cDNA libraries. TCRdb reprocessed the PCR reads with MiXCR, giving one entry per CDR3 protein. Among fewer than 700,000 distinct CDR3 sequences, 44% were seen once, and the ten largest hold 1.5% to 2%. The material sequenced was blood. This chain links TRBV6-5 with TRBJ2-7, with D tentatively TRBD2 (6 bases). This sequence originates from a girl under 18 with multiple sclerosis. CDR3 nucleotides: TGTGCCAGCAGGAGTCAGCGGGTCCCGTACGAGCAGTACTTC. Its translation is CASRSQRVPYEQYF.